The next 23 T cell receptor beta chains were all read from a single sample in a study of blood T cell repertoires in COVID-19. Using immunoSEQ multiplex PCR, the repertoire was profiled, and TCRdb retains in-frame clones only, with some absent. The table records 98,000 or so clones, around 82% of them present only once. The specimen was peripheral blood. The receptors were sampled from a man aged 55 to 70 with acute or convalescent COVID-19.

The chain employs TRBV7-2 and TRBJ1-2; 7 bases fit TRBD1. Trimming at V came to 4 bases and at J to 4 bases, leaving 9 bases not matched to a gene. CDR1 SGHTA and CDR2 FQGNSA come from the germline V gene. The length of the CDR3 is 15 residues. The CDR3 region is CASSSRQGWGYGYTF. CDR3 nucleotides: TGTGCCAGCAGCTCAAGACAGGGATGGGGCTATGGCTACACCTTC.

V is TRBV10-3 and J is TRBJ1-2; the D is unclear. The CDR3 loop spans 11 amino acids. From germline, CDR1 is ENHRY and CDR2 SYGVKD. V was trimmed by 0 bases and J by 8 bases, leaving 4 bases between them. CDR3 in amino acids: CAISESRGYTF. The CDR3 DNA sequence: TGTGCCATCAGTGAGTCACGGGGCTACACCTTC.

The gene calls are TRBV9 and TRBJ2-5; D is perhaps TRBD1 (6 bases). Per germline, CDR1 SGDLS and CDR2 YYNGEE. The CDR3 consists of 15 residues. V lost 0 bases and J 1 base, leaving 10 bases between the germline ends. The CDR3 here is CASSVAGDLQETQYF. The CDR3 DNA reads TGTGCCAGCAGCGTAGCAGGGGACCTCCAAGAGACCCAGTACTTC.

The chain employs TRBV5-1 and TRBJ2-2; tentative D call: TRBD1 (6 bases). The CDR3 totals 15 residues. Per the germline V gene, CDR1 is SGHRS and CDR2 is YFSETQ. The V and J ends lost 6 bases and 1 base respectively, with 13 bases between them. The CDR3 bases are TGCGCCAGCACCTCCCAACAGGGGAACACCGGGGAGCTGTTTTTT. Its protein is CASTSQQGNTGELFF.

In this sample, this clone turned up once. The rearrangement links TRBV7-2 to TRBJ1-4; 10 bases agree with TRBD1. The ends lost 7 bases at V and 2 bases at J; junction bases unmatched: 4. Germline CDR1 SGHTA, CDR2 FQGNSA. The length of the CDR3 is 15 residues. CDR3: CASKGTGVTNEKLFF. CDR3 DNA sequence: TGTGCCAGCAAGGGGACAGGGGTCACTAATGAAAAACTGTTTTTT.

Concerning this clone itself: The same CDR3 can be traced to other DNA sequences in this sample. J is TRBJ1-1 and V is TRBV5-1; 7 bases match TRBD1. The CDR3 is made up of 14 amino acids. CDR1 is SGHRS and CDR2 is YFSETQ in the germline V gene. After removal of 2 bases from V and 0 bases from J, the junction contained 1 base not matched to a gene. This CDR3 is CASSLGGLNTEAFF. DNA for the CDR3: TGCGCCAGCAGCTTAGGGGGCCTGAACACTGAAGCTTTCTTT.

The genes are TRBV4-3 and TRBJ1-1, with D uncertain. The CDR3 is 15 residues long. Trimming took off 0 bases at V and 1 base at J, with 9 bases between the two ends. Per germline, CDR1 LGHNA and CDR2 YSLEER. This CDR3 reads CASSQERIRNTEAFF. CDR3 DNA sequence: TGCGCCAGCAGCCAAGAAAGAATTAGGAACACTGAAGCTTTCTTT.

The rearrangement links TRBV5-5 to TRBJ1-1; D is possibly TRBD1 (6 bases). Germline-derived CDR1 and CDR2 are SGHKS and YYEKEE (reference sequence). Trimming stripped 2 bases from V and 10 bases from J, with 9 bases between. CDR3 length: 11 amino acids. CDR3 nucleotides: TGTGCCAGCAGCTTAAAAGGGGGAGCTTTCTTT. Its translation is CASSLKGGAFF.

The V and J genes are TRBV3-1 (or the pseudogene TRBV3-2) and TRBJ2-7, with D possibly being TRBD1 (6 bases). Trimming shortened V by 1 base and J by 7 bases, and 14 bases separated the two germline ends. The CDR3 covers 14 residues. The V gene's germline CDR1 is LGHDT and CDR2 YNNKEL (reference sequence). The CDR3 reads CASSQAGAGAEQYF. In nucleotides, the CDR3 is TGTGCCAGCAGCCAAGCAGGGGCCGGTGCGGAGCAGTACTTC.

V and J are TRBV11-3 and TRBJ2-5; perhaps TRBD1 as D (6 bases). V dropped 5 bases and J dropped 1 base, with 14 bases sitting between them. Germline V gene lookup returns CDR1 SGHNT and CDR2 YENEEA. The CDR3 covers 15 residues. CDR3 nucleotide sequence: TGTGCCAGCAGCCAAACCGGACAGCCCCAAGAGACCCAGTACTTC. Protein: CASSQTGQPQETQYF.

The gene calls are TRBV6-5 and TRBJ2-1, with TRBD2 as a possible D gene (7 bases). CDR3 length equals 15 residues. Germline V CDR1 and CDR2: MNHEY, SVGAGI. Trimming took off 4 bases at V and 6 bases at J, with 16 bases between the two ends. The CDR3, as DNA: TGTGCCAGCAGTTTTCGGGGGGCGCAGGTCAATGAGCAGTTCTTC. Translating it yields CASSFRGAQVNEQFF.

A few counts support this clone. V gene TRBV25-1 combines with J gene TRBJ2-6, with D possibly matching TRBD1 (5 bases). The V end lost 1 base, the J end lost 0 bases, and 7 bases lay between the germline ends. The CDR3 extends over 16 amino acids. Germline V lookup: CDR1 MGHDK, CDR2 SYGVNS. CDR3 sequence reads: CASSELQGSGANVLTF. In DNA, the CDR3 is TGTGCCAGCAGTGAATTGCAGGGCTCTGGGGCCAACGTCCTGACTTTC.

This chain joins TRBV19 and TRBJ1-2; TRBD1 matches at 7 bases. Germline V CDR1 and CDR2: LNHDA, SQIVND (reference sequence). The CDR3 consists of 14 residues. J gave up 5 bases and V 6 bases, and 9 bases lay outside the gene matches. CDR3 nucleotides: TGTGCCAGTAGATTAACAGGGGCCGGTTATGGCTACACCTTC. This sequence encodes CASRLTGAGYGYTF. Full variable domain (remainder filled in from reference TRBV19 and TRBJ1-2): DGGITQSPKYLFRKEGQNVTLSCEQNLNHDAMYWYRQDPGQGLRLIYYSQIVNDFQKGDIAEGYSVSREKKESFPLTVTSAQKNPTAFYLCASRLTGAGYGYTFGSGTRLTVV.

The rearrangement uses TRBV29-1 and TRBJ2-3; D ambiguous. CDR3 length equals 12 residues. Trimming shortened V by 6 bases and J by 2 bases, and 9 bases separated the two germline ends. CDR1 is SQVTM, CDR2 ANQGSEA, per germline. CDR3 sequence reads: CSVPTATDTQYF. In nucleotides, the CDR3 is TGCAGCGTCCCGACTGCCACAGATACGCAGTATTTT.

The rearrangement links TRBV15 to TRBJ2-3; 10 bases map to TRBD2. The length of the CDR3 is 19 residues. Germline CDR1 reads LNHNV; CDR2 reads YYDKDF (reference sequence). V gave up 1 base and J gave up 1 base; unmatched junction bases: 11. DNA for the CDR3: TGTGCCACCAGCAGAGGACAAGGGGCCCTAGCGGGAGGCACAGATACGCAGTATTTT. As protein: CATSRGQGALAGGTDTQYF.

The V gene is TRBV24-1, the J gene TRBJ2-2; D is undetermined. From germline, CDR1 is KGHDR and CDR2 SFDVKD. The CDR3 loop spans 12 amino acids. Deletions cut 10 bases from V and 1 base from J, with 6 bases between. CDR3 in DNA: TGTGCCACGGCCCTGAACACCGGGGAGCTGTTTTTT. This gives the protein CATALNTGELFF.

CDR3 sequence: CSVSDRAASNTGELFF. The CDR3 nucleotides are TGCAGCGTCTCGGACAGGGCCGCATCGAACACCGGGGAGCTGTTTTTT. The rearrangement uses TRBV29-1 and TRBJ2-2; TRBD1 matches 8 bases. Trimming took 6 bases from V and 0 from J; bases not matched to a gene: 9. CDR1 is SQVTM, CDR2 ANQGSEA, per germline. The CDR3 runs 16 residues.

The chain recombines TRBV19 with TRBJ2-1; a weak D match, TRBD1 (6 bases). CDR1 is LNHDA, CDR2 SQIVND, per germline (reference sequence). The CDR3 consists of 17 residues. V lost 4 bases to trimming and J lost 4 bases, with 20 bases between them. CDR3 sequence reads: CASSTPLTGVLYNEQFF. The DNA for the CDR3 is TGTGCCAGTAGTACGCCTTTGACAGGCGTTTTATACAATGAGCAGTTCTTC.

The chain employs TRBV5-1 and TRBJ1-5; tentatively, D is TRBD1 (5 bases). The CDR3 totals 13 residues. Germline V gene data show CDR1 as SGHRS and CDR2 as YFSETQ. V was shortened by 5 bases and J by 4 bases, with 10 bases between the two germline ends. CDR3 protein: CASRKGSNQPQHF. For the CDR3, the DNA is TGCGCCAGCAGAAAGGGGTCAAATCAGCCCCAGCATTTT.

V gene TRBV20-1 combines with J gene TRBJ2-1, with 13 bases identical to TRBD2. After removal of 3 bases from V and 2 bases from J, the junction contained 10 bases not matched to a gene. Germline V CDR1 and CDR2: DFQATT, SNEGSKA (reference sequence). The CDR3 spans 18 residues. DNA for the CDR3: TGCAGTGCTAGTCCGGGGGGGACTAGCGGGACGACCTACAATGAGCAGTTCTTC. It specifies CSASPGGTSGTTYNEQFF.

The genes are TRBV7-3 and TRBJ1-1, with D possibly matching TRBD1 (6 bases). CDR3 length: 14 residues. V was clipped by 5 bases and J by 0 bases, with 10 bases between them. Germline values: CDR1 SGHTA, CDR2 FQGTGA. As DNA, the CDR3 is TGTGCCAGCAGCCGGACAGCCATGAACACTGAAGCTTTCTTT. Its translation: CASSRTAMNTEAFF. Variable domain in full (rest from reference TRBV7-3 and TRBJ1-1): GAGVSQTPSNKVTEKGKYVELRCDPISGHTALYWYRQSLGQGPEFLIYFQGTGAADDSGLPNDRFFAVRPEGSVSTLKIQRTERGDSAVYLCASSRTAMNTEAFFGQGTRLTVV.

V usage is TRBV20-1 and J usage is TRBJ1-1; D is possibly TRBD1 (6 bases). Germline-derived CDR1 and CDR2 are DFQATT and SNEGSKA (reference sequence). This CDR3 comprises 16 residues. Deletions cut 3 bases from V and 0 bases from J, with 17 bases between. This CDR3 is CSASRQGWPMNTEAFF. CDR3 nucleotide sequence: TGCAGTGCTAGTCGTCAGGGGTGGCCCATGAACACTGAAGCTTTCTTT.

V is TRBV12-3 or TRBV12-4 and J is TRBJ1-2; D possibly corresponds to TRBD1 (6 bases). The CDR3 runs to 12 residues. V lost 7 bases, J lost 2 bases, and 8 bases lay in between. CDR3 protein: CASNRDNYGYTF. CDR3 DNA: TGTGCCAGCAACAGGGACAACTATGGCTACACCTTC.